This TCR beta chain was identified in a study of CD8+CD57+ T cells in acquired aplastic anemia. Genomic DNA served as template for TCR beta VDJ and CDR3 profiling. TCRdb reanalysed the reads using MiXCR and keeps one entry per CDR3 protein. The data show a few hundred thousand distinct CDR3 sequences, with over 55% seen just once and 25% to 35% held by the top ten. CDR1 and CDR2 from the germline V gene are SGHTA and FQGTGA. CDR3 length: 16 residues. The ends were cut back, 2 bases at V and 5 bases at J, with 18 bases in the middle. The material sequenced was sorted CD4+, CD8+, or CD8+CD57+ T cells (not recorded which) from PBMCs. The chain employs TRBV7-3 and TRBJ1-1; no clear D. This receptor was taken from a human donor in good health. The CDR3 reads CASSLRDLGRETEAFF. The CDR3 nucleotides read TGTGCCAGCAGCTTACGCGACCTGGGTCGAGAGACTGAAGCTTTCTTT.